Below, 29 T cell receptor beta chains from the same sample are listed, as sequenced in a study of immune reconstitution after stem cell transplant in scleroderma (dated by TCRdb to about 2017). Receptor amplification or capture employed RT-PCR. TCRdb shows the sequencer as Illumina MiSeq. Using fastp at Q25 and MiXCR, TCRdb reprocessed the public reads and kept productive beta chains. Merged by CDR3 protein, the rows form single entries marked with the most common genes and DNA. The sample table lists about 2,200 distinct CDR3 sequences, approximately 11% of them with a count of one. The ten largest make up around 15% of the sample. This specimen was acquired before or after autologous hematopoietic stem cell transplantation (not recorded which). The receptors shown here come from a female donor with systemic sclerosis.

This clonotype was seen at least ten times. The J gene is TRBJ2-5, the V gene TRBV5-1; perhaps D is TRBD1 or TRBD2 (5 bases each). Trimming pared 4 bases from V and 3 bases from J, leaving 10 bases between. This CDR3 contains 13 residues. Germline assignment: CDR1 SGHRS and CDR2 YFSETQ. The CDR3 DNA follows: TGCGCCAGCAGCCGCATGGGGGAAGAGACCCAGTACTTC. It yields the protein CASSRMGEETQYF.

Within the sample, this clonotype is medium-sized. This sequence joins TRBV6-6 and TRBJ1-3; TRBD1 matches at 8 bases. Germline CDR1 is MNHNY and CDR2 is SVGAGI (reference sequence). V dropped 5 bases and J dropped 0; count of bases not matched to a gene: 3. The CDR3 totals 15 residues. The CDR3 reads CASSATGGSGNTIYF. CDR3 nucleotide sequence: TGTGCCAGCAGTGCCACAGGGGGCTCTGGAAACACCATATATTTT.

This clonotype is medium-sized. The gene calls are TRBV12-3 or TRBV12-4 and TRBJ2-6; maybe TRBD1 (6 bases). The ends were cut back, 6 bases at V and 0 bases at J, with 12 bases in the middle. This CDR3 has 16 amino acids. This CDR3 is CASSPGHPSGANVLTF. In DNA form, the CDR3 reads TGTGCCAGCAGCCCGGGACACCCCTCTGGGGCCAACGTCCTGACTTTC.

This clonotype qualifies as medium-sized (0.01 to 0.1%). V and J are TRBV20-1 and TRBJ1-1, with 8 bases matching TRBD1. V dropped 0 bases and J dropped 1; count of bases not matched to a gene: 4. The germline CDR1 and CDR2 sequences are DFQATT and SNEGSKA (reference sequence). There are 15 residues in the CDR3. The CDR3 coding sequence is TGCAGTGCTAGAGATCGAGGGACAGGGAACACTGAAGCTTTCTTT. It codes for CSARDRGTGNTEAFF.

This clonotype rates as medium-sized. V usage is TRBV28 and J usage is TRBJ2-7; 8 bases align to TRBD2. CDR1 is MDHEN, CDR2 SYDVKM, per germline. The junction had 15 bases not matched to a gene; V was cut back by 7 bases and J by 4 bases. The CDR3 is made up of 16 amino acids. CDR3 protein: CASNLGGASGFYEQYF. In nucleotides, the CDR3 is TGTGCCAGCAACTTAGGGGGGGCTAGCGGGTTTTACGAGCAGTACTTC.

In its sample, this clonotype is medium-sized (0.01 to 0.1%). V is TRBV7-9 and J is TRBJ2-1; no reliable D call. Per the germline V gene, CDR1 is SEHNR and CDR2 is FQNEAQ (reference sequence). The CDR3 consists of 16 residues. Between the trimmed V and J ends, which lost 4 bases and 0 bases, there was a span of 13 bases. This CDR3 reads CASSWTGQSSYNEQFF. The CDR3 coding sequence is TGTGCCAGCAGCTGGACCGGCCAGAGCTCCTACAATGAGCAGTTCTTC.

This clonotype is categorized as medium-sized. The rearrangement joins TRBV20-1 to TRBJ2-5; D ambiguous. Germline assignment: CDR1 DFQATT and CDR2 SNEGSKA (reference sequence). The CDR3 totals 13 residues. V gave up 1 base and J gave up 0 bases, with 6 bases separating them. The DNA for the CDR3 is TGCAGTGCTAGAGGGGCCTACCAAGAGACCCAGTACTTC. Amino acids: CSARGAYQETQYF.

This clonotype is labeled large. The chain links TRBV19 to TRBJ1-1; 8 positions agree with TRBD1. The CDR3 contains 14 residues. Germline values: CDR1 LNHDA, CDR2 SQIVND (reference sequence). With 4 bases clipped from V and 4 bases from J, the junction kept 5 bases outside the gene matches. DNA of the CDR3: TGTGCCAGTAGTACAGGGGGCCAGGGCACTGAAGCTTTCTTT. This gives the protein CASSTGGQGTEAFF. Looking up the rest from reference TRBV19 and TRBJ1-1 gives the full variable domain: DGGITQSPKYLFRKEGQNVTLSCEQNLNHDAMYWYRQDPGQGLRLIYYSQIVNDFQKGDIAEGYSVSREKKESFPLTVTSAQKNPTAFYLCASSTGGQGTEAFFGQGTRLTVV.

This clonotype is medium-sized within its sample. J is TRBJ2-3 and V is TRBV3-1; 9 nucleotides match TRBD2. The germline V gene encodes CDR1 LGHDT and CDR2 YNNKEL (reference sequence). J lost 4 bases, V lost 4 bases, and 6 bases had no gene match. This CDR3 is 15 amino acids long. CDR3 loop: CASSLGLASADTQYF. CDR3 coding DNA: TGTGCCAGCAGCCTTGGACTAGCGTCCGCAGATACGCAGTATTTT.

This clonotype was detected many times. The CDR3 coding sequence is TGTGCCAGCAGTTCCGGGACATTGGGGGGTTGGACTGAAGCTTTCTTT. Translated: CASSSGTLGGWTEAFF. The chain links TRBV27 to TRBJ1-1, with D possibly matching TRBD1 (6 bases). The length of the CDR3 is 16 residues. Germline assignment: CDR1 MNHEY and CDR2 SMNVEV (reference sequence). Trimming removed 4 bases from V and 5 bases from J, with 20 bases in between.

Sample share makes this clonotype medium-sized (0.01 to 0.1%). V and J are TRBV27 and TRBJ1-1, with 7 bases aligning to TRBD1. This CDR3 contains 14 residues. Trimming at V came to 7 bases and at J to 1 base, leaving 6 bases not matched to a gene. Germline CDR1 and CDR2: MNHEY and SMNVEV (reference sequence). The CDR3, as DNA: TGTGCCAGCAAGGTTGACAGGGAGAACACTGAAGCTTTCTTT. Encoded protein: CASKVDRENTEAFF.

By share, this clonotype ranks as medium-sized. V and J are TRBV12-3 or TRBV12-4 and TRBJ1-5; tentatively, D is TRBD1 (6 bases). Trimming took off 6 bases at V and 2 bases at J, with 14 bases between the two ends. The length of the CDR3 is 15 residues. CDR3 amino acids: CASSPGGLGNQPQHF. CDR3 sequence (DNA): TGTGCCAGCAGCCCTGGGGGGCTCGGCAATCAGCCCCAGCATTTT.

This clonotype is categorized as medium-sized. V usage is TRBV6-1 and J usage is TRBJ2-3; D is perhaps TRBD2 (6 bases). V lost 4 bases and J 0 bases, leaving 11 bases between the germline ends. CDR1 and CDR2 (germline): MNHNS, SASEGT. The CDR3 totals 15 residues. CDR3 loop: CASSGQRVSTDTQYF. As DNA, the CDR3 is TGTGCCAGCAGTGGCCAGCGGGTGAGCACAGATACGCAGTATTTT.

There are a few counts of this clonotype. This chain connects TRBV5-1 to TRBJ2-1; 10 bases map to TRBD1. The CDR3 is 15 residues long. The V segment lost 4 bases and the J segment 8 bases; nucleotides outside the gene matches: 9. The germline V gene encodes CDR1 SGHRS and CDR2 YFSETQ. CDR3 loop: CASSGWTGGGDEQFF. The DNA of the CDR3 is TGCGCCAGCAGCGGGTGGACAGGGGGGGGCGATGAGCAGTTCTTC.

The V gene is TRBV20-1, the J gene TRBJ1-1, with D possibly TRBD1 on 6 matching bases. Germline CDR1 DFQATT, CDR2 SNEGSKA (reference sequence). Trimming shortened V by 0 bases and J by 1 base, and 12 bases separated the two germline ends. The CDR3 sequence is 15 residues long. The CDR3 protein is CSARDIMTGNTEAFF. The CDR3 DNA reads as TGCAGTGCTAGAGATATTATGACAGGGAACACTGAAGCTTTCTTT.

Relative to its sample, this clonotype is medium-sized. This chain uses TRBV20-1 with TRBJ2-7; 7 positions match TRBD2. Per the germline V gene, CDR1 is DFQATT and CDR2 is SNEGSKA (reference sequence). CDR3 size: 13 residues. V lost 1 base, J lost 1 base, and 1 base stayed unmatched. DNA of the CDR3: TGCAGTGCTAGAGCTAGCGGTTCCTACGAGCAGTACTTC. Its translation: CSARASGSYEQYF.

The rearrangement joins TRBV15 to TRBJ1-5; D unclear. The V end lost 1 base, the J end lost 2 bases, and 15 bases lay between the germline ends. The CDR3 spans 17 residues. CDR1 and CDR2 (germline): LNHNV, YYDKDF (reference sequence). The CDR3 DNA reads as TGTGCCACCAGCAGAGCCCCCCGAGCTGCGGGCAATCAGCCCCAGCATTTT. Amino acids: CATSRAPRAAGNQPQHF.

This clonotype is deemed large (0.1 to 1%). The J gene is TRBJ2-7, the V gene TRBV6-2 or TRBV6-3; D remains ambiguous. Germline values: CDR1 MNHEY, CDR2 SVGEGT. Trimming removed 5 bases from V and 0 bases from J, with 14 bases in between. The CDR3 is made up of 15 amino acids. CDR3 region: CASSRTTSTSYEQYF. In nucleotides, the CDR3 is TGTGCCAGCAGTCGAACTACATCGACCTCCTACGAGCAGTACTTC.

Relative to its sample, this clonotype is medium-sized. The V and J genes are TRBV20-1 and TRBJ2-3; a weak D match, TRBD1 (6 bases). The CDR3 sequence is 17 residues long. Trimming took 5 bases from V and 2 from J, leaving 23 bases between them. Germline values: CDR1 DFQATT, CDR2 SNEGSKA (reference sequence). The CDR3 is CSAPRGLRWGPTDTQYF. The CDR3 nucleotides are TGCAGTGCTCCTCGGGGCCTTCGGTGGGGGCCCACAGATACGCAGTATTTT.

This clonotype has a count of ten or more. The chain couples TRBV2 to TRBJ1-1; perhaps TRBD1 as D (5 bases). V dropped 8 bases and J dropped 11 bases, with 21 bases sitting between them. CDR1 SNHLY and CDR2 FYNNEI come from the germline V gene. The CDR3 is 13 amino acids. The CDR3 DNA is TGTGCCAGCGATACGGGGACCCGTGGAGCGGCTTTCTTT. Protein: CASDTGTRGAAFF.

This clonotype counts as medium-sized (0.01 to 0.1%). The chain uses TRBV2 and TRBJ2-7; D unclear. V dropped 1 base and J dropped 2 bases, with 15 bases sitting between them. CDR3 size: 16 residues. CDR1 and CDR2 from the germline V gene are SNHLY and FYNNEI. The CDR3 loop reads CASSEVKPLPPYEQYF. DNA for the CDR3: TGTGCCAGCAGTGAAGTCAAACCCCTACCCCCCTACGAGCAGTACTTC.

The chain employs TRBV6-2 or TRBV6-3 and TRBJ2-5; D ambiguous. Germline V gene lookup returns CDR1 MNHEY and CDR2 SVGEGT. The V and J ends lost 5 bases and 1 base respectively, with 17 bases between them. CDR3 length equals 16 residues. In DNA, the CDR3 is TGTGCCAGCAGTGGATACATCCGGGCCCCCCAAGAGACCCAGTACTTC. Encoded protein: CASSGYIRAPQETQYF.

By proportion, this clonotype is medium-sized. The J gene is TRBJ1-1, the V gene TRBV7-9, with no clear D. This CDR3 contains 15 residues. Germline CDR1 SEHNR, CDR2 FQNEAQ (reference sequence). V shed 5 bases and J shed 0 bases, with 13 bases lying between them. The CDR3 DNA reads TGTGCCAGCAGCCCCTACGACCTTTTGAACACTGAAGCTTTCTTT. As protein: CASSPYDLLNTEAFF.

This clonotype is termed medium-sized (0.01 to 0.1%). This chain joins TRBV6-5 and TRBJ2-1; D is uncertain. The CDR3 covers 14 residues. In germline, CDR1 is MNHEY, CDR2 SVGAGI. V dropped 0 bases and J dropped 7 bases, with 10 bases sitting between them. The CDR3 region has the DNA TGTGCCAGCAGTTACTCTTGGGGTAGTAATGAGCAGTTCTTC. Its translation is CASSYSWGSNEQFF.

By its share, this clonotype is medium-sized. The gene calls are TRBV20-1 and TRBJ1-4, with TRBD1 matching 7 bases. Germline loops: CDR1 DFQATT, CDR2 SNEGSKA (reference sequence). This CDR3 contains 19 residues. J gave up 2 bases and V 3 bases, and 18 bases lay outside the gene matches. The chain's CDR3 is CSASPLDWGQITTNEKLFF. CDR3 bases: TGCAGTGCTAGTCCCCTGGATTGGGGACAGATCACCACTAATGAAAAACTGTTTTTT.

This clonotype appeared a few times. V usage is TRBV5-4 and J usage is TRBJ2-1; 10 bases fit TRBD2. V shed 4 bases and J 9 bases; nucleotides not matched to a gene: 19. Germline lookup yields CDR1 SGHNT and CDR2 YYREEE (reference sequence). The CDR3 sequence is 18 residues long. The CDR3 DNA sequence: TGTGCCAGCAGCCCCTCCCCTGGGTTTGAGCGGGAGGGCACTGAGCAGTTCTTC. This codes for CASSPSPGFEREGTEQFF.

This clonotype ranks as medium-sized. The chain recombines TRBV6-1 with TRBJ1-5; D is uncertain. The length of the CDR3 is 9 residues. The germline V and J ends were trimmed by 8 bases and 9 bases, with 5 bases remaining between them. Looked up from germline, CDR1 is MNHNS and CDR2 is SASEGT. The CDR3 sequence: CASGSPQHF. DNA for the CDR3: TGTGCCAGCGGATCGCCCCAGCATTTT.

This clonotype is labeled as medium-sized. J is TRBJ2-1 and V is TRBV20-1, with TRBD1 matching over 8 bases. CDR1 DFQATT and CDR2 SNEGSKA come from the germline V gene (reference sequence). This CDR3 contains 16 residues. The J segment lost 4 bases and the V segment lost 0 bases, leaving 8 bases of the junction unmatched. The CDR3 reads CSARDSAGGSYNEQFF. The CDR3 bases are TGCAGTGCTAGAGATAGCGCAGGGGGCTCTTACAATGAGCAGTTCTTC.

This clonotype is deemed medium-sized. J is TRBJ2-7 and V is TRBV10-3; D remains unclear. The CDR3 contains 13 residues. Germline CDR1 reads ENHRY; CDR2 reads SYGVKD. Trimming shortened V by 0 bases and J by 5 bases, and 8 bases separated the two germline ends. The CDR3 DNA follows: TGTGCCATCAGTGAGTCCGTAAATCACGAGCAGTACTTC. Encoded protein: CAISESVNHEQYF.